This T cell receptor beta chain was found in a study of blood T cell repertoires in COVID-19. Overall study: Collection of acute and convalescent COVID-19 samples took place in the United States, Italy and Spain. Nucleic acid was either cDNA or gDNA, and it came from T cells, B-cell-depleted T cells, or PBMCs.

As originally analysed: Scientists estimated how many nucleated cells there were by amplifying reference gene primers. TCRdb's copy holds only in-frame clones and misses some; the assay was immunoSEQ multiplex PCR. Clone size and the V and J calls come from that table; the DNA yielded D and trimming. The table lists 70,000 or so clones, 85% to 90% of them singletons. The V and J ends lost 2 bases and 7 bases respectively, with 14 bases between them. The CDR3 runs to 14 residues. Germline CDR1 reads MGHRA; CDR2 reads YSYEKL. The origin of this receptor is a woman older than 75 with active COVID-19. Sequencing was performed on peripheral blood. The chain recombines TRBV4-1 with TRBJ1-2; D gene ambiguous. The CDR3 loop is CASSQPRDRVGYTF. The CDR3 DNA sequence: TGCGCCAGCAGCCAACCGAGGGATCGGGTTGGCTACACCTTC.